This T cell receptor beta chain is from a study of blood T cell repertoires in COVID-19. Study summary: The United States, Italy and Spain provided the acute and convalescent COVID-19 samples. From T cells, B-cell-depleted T cells, or PBMCs came the material, which was cDNA or gDNA.

The V gene end was trimmed by 4 bases and the J gene end by 4 bases; junction bases not matched to a gene: 9. The CDR3 contains 15 residues. The germline V gene has CDR1 SGHNT and CDR2 YYREEE (reference sequence). How the authors handled the data: Reference gene primer amplification gave estimated nucleated cell counts. The assay was immunoSEQ multiplex PCR, and TCRdb's table has in-frame clones only and misses some. That table supplies the V and J calls and clone size; D and trimming were determined from the DNA. The table records approximately 270,000 clones, roughly 90% of them present only once. Material for sequencing was peripheral blood. The chain uses TRBV5-4 and TRBJ2-5; 8 bases map to TRBD1. The TCR sequence derives from a man aged 50 to 60 with acute or convalescent COVID-19. The DNA of the CDR3 is TGTGCCAGCAGCGGGGGGACAGGCAGGTTAGAGACCCAGTACTTC. Amino acid sequence: CASSGGTGRLETQYF.